Listed below are T cell receptor beta chains from one sample, sequenced in a study of cytomegalovirus exposure and HLA in healthy donors. Profiling relied on immunoSEQ multiplex PCR, and the TCRdb table lists in-frame clones only, not all of them. The data hold over 150,000 clones, with 71% observed a single time. Sample: PBMCs. The source of these receptors is a woman aged 25 to 39 in good health and CMV-seronegative. CDR3s include the opening cysteine and the closing phenylalanine or tryptophan. The order of the fields is V gene, D gene, clone size, J gene, CDR3 length, CDR3 protein. A D gene is named only where the DNA matches it firmly. Not all rows give a size; the values are once, few, many and, for expanded clones, a class.

v_call: TRBV5-4; d_call: -; clone_size: few; j_call: TRBJ1-3; cdr3_length: 15; cdr3_aa: CASSLEQSGGNTIYF
v_call: TRBV5-1; d_call: -; clone_size: -; j_call: TRBJ2-1; cdr3_length: 14; cdr3_aa: CASNVRGSYNEQFF
v_call: TRBV5-5; d_call: -; clone_size: -; j_call: TRBJ2-7; cdr3_length: 13; cdr3_aa: CASRPGIEDEQYF
v_call: TRBV15; d_call: -; clone_size: -; j_call: TRBJ2-3; cdr3_length: 13; cdr3_aa: CATSWANTDTQYF
v_call: TRBV7-2; d_call: -; clone_size: -; j_call: TRBJ2-2; cdr3_length: 14; cdr3_aa: CASSLPSNTGELFF
v_call: TRBV10-1; d_call: -; clone_size: few; j_call: TRBJ1-3; cdr3_length: 16; cdr3_aa: CASSEEKGELRNTIYF
v_call: TRBV6-6; d_call: -; clone_size: -; j_call: TRBJ2-1; cdr3_length: 12; cdr3_aa: CASSQGGNEQFF
v_call: TRBV4-3; d_call: -; clone_size: -; j_call: TRBJ1-2; cdr3_length: 16; cdr3_aa: CASSQEVWGVNYGYTF
v_call: TRBV29-1; d_call: -; clone_size: -; j_call: TRBJ2-7; cdr3_length: 12; cdr3_aa: CSVIADPDEQYF
v_call: TRBV28; d_call: -; clone_size: few; j_call: TRBJ2-1; cdr3_length: 8; cdr3_aa: CASQGQFF
v_call: TRBV4-2; d_call: -; clone_size: -; j_call: TRBJ1-1; cdr3_length: 14; cdr3_aa: CASSQDTVDTEAFF
v_call: TRBV6-5; d_call: -; clone_size: -; j_call: TRBJ1-6; cdr3_length: 14; cdr3_aa: CASSPHTRNSPLHF
v_call: TRBV27; d_call: TRBD2; clone_size: -; j_call: TRBJ2-7; cdr3_length: 16; cdr3_aa: CASSIIGTSGSNEQYF
v_call: TRBV2; d_call: -; clone_size: -; j_call: TRBJ1-5; cdr3_length: 15; cdr3_aa: CASSEKSPRNQPQHF
v_call: TRBV5-4; d_call: -; clone_size: -; j_call: TRBJ2-1; cdr3_length: 14; cdr3_aa: CASSLDRANNEQFF
v_call: TRBV29-1; d_call: -; clone_size: few; j_call: TRBJ1-1; cdr3_length: 13; cdr3_aa: CSERTAPNTEAFF
v_call: TRBV29-1; d_call: -; clone_size: few; j_call: TRBJ2-1; cdr3_length: 15; cdr3_aa: CSVEALRGQMSEQFF
v_call: TRBV4-1; d_call: -; clone_size: -; j_call: TRBJ2-7; cdr3_length: 14; cdr3_aa: CASRKRTENYEQYF
v_call: TRBV4-1; d_call: -; clone_size: -; j_call: TRBJ2-2; cdr3_length: 13; cdr3_aa: CASSQPLSGELFF
v_call: TRBV19; d_call: TRBD2; clone_size: -; j_call: TRBJ2-3; cdr3_length: 14; cdr3_aa: CASRLAGVEDTQYF
v_call: TRBV29-1; d_call: TRBD2; clone_size: -; j_call: TRBJ2-1; cdr3_length: 16; cdr3_aa: CSVEESELAGYNEQFF
v_call: TRBV5-6; d_call: TRBD1; clone_size: -; j_call: TRBJ1-5; cdr3_length: 17; cdr3_aa: CAGSFGTGNLGNQPQHF
v_call: TRBV5-1; d_call: -; clone_size: -; j_call: TRBJ2-1; cdr3_length: 17; cdr3_aa: CASSRTGGHVDYNEQFF
v_call: TRBV19; d_call: -; clone_size: -; j_call: TRBJ1-1; cdr3_length: 16; cdr3_aa: CASSIDLGTRITEAFF
v_call: TRBV7-9; d_call: TRBD1; clone_size: -; j_call: TRBJ2-7; cdr3_length: 15; cdr3_aa: CASSLSGTVSYEQYF
v_call: TRBV7-9; d_call: -; clone_size: -; j_call: TRBJ2-3; cdr3_length: 13; cdr3_aa: CASSLVLTDTQYF
v_call: TRBV7-2; d_call: -; clone_size: -; j_call: TRBJ1-2; cdr3_length: 13; cdr3_aa: CASSLGRIDGYTF
v_call: TRBV2; d_call: -; clone_size: -; j_call: TRBJ1-3; cdr3_length: 15; cdr3_aa: CASSESQDSGNTIYF
v_call: TRBV6-1; d_call: -; clone_size: -; j_call: TRBJ2-3; cdr3_length: 13; cdr3_aa: CASRATGGDTQYF
v_call: TRBV10-3; d_call: TRBD1; clone_size: few; j_call: TRBJ1-2; cdr3_length: 13; cdr3_aa: CATGQGRFDGYTF
v_call: TRBV2; d_call: TRBD1; clone_size: -; j_call: TRBJ1-1; cdr3_length: 16; cdr3_aa: CASNGGVGGVGTEAFF
v_call: TRBV6-5; d_call: -; clone_size: -; j_call: TRBJ2-7; cdr3_length: 11; cdr3_aa: CATTGAYEQYF
v_call: TRBV11-1; d_call: -; clone_size: -; j_call: TRBJ1-2; cdr3_length: 14; cdr3_aa: CASSLTTGIYGYTF
v_call: TRBV9; d_call: -; clone_size: -; j_call: TRBJ2-3; cdr3_length: 15; cdr3_aa: CASSVGGDSTDTQYF
v_call: TRBV5-1; d_call: -; clone_size: -; j_call: TRBJ2-7; cdr3_length: 14; cdr3_aa: CASSYGQISYEQYF
v_call: TRBV5-6; d_call: -; clone_size: -; j_call: TRBJ1-2; cdr3_length: 15; cdr3_aa: CASSPRNRGSYGYTF
v_call: TRBV5-1; d_call: -; clone_size: once; j_call: TRBJ2-3; cdr3_length: 15; cdr3_aa: CASSLRESRTDTQYF
v_call: TRBV5-1; d_call: -; clone_size: -; j_call: TRBJ1-2; cdr3_length: 13; cdr3_aa: CASSLDRGVGYTF
v_call: TRBV4-2; d_call: TRBD2; clone_size: -; j_call: TRBJ2-7; cdr3_length: 17; cdr3_aa: CASSPRTSGGIGYEQYF
v_call: TRBV28; d_call: -; clone_size: -; j_call: TRBJ1-3; cdr3_length: 14; cdr3_aa: CASRPRFSGNTIYF
v_call: TRBV9; d_call: TRBD2; clone_size: -; j_call: TRBJ2-3; cdr3_length: 15; cdr3_aa: CASSASSGRRDTQYF
v_call: TRBV2; d_call: TRBD1; clone_size: few; j_call: TRBJ1-2; cdr3_length: 13; cdr3_aa: CASGLDRLHGYTF